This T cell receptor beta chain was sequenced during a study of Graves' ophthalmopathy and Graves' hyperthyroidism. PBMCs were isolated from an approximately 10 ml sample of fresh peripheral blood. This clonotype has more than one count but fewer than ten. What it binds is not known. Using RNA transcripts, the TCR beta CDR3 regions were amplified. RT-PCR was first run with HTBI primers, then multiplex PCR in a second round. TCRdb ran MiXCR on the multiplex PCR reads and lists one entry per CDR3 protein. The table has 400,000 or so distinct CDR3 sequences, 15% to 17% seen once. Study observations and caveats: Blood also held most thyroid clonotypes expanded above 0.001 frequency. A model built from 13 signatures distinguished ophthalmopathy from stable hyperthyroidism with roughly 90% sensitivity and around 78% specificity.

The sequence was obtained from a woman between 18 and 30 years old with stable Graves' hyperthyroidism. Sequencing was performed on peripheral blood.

CDR3 in DNA: TGTGCCAGCAGCGCCTGGGGGGAAGTCGAACAGCCCCAGCATTTT. Translated, it gives CASSAWGEVEQPQHF. V gene TRBV9 combines with J gene TRBJ1-5; the D gene is possibly TRBD1 (5 bases). This CDR3 comprises 15 residues. The V and J ends lost 3 bases and 7 bases respectively, with 17 bases between them. The germline V gene encodes CDR1 SGDLS and CDR2 YYNGEE. The whole variable domain, remainder taken from reference TRBV9 and TRBJ1-5, is DSGVTQTPKHLITATGQRVTLRCSPRSGDLSVYWYQQSLDQGLQFLIQYYNGEERAKGNILERFSAQQFPDLHSELNLSSLELGDSALYFCASSAWGEVEQPQHFGDGTRLSIL.